The rows below give T cell receptor beta chains drawn from one sample of a study of CD8 T cells in ankylosing spondylitis. TCRdb redid the calling of the 5' RACE reads with MiXCR, one entry per CDR3 protein. This sample yields about 100,000 distinct CDR3 sequences, of which approximately 25% are seen a single time; over 9% belongs to the top ten. Sample: synovial fluid, either unsorted or a sorted T cell fraction (not recorded which). The source is a male donor with ankylosing spondylitis. Each CDR3 is given with its conserved first and last residue. The order of the fields is V gene, J gene, clone size, D gene, CDR3 DNA, CDR3 protein. The D gene is left open where the match is weak. Size tells how often a clone was seen (once, few, many) or the class of an expanded clone, and some rows leave it out.

TRBV10-3	TRBJ1-4	few	-	TGTGCCATCAGCGACCGAACTGACACAACTAATGAAAAACTGTTTTTT	CAISDRTDTTNEKLFF
TRBV2	TRBJ2-1	many	-	TGTGCCAGCAGTGACGAGAGAATGCAGTTCTTC	CASSDERMQFF
TRBV12-3/TRBV12-4	TRBJ2-7	-	TRBD1	TGTGCCAGCAGTGAGGACAGGTGGACCTACGAGCAGTACTTC	CASSEDRWTYEQYF
TRBV2	TRBJ1-6	-	TRBD1	TGTGCCAGCAGTACCCGGGACAGGGTTCCACCCCTCCACTTT	CASSTRDRVPPLHF
TRBV12-3/TRBV12-4	TRBJ1-1	many	TRBD1	TGTGCCAGCAGGATTACAGGGGGCACTGAAGCTTTCTTT	CASRITGGTEAFF
TRBV20-1	TRBJ2-1	few	-	TGCAGTGCTATTGGGATCTCCTACAATGAGCAGTTCTTC	CSAIGISYNEQFF
TRBV28	TRBJ2-1	many	TRBD2	TGTGCCAGCAGCTCGACTAGCGGGAGAAGAAATGAGCAGTTCTTC	CASSSTSGRRNEQFF
TRBV27	TRBJ2-1	-	TRBD2	TGTGCCAGCAGTCCCCGGGGCGGGAGGGGTTACAATGAGCAGTTCTTC	CASSPRGGRGYNEQFF
TRBV28	TRBJ2-3	-	-	TGTGCCAGCAGTTTCAGGCCAGCTGGTACGCAGTATTTT	CASSFRPAGTQYF
TRBV11-2	TRBJ1-2	-	-	TGTGCCAGCAGCTTAGAAGGTTTTGGCTACACCTTC	CASSLEGFGYTF
TRBV20-1	TRBJ2-1	many	-	TGCAGTGCTAGAGATGGGGCAGGGGCAGGGAATGAGCAGTTCTTC	CSARDGAGAGNEQFF
TRBV19	TRBJ2-4	few	-	TGTGCCAGTAGTATTTCCGGAGCCAAAAACATTCAGTACTTC	CASSISGAKNIQYF
TRBV5-1	TRBJ2-5	many	TRBD2	TGCGCCAGCATCCCCGGTGCGGGAGTAGAGACCCAGTACTTC	CASIPGAGVETQYF
TRBV7-2	TRBJ2-1	-	TRBD2	TGTGCCAGCAGCTTTGGGGGAGGGCCTTACAATGAGCAGTTCTTC	CASSFGGGPYNEQFF
TRBV20-1	TRBJ2-1	-	-	TGCAGTGCTGTCGACGACCGTTCCGAGCAGTTCTTC	CSAVDDRSEQFF
TRBV19	TRBJ2-2	few	-	TGTGCCAGTAGCACGGGATCGGAGAGCGGGGAGCTGTTTTTT	CASSTGSESGELFF
TRBV2	TRBJ2-1	-	TRBD2	TGTGCCAGCAGCGACAGCGGGAGGGCTGAAAATGAGCAGTTCTTC	CASSDSGRAENEQFF
TRBV14	TRBJ2-1	-	TRBD1	TGTGCCAGCAGCCAAGACTTCCCGGGACAGGAATACAATGAGCAGTTCTTC	CASSQDFPGQEYNEQFF
TRBV5-1	TRBJ2-5	-	TRBD2	TGCGCCAGCAGCTTGACGCACATGGGGGGGCAAGAGACCCAGTACTTC	CASSLTHMGGQETQYF
TRBV20-1	TRBJ2-7	few	-	TGCAGTGCCACCGGAGTAACCTACGAGCAGTACTTC	CSATGVTYEQYF
TRBV27	TRBJ2-5	-	-	TGTGCCAGCAGTTTTTACGGAGGGGAGCAAGAGACCCAGTACTTC	CASSFYGGEQETQYF
TRBV20-1	TRBJ2-3	-	-	TGCAGTGCTAGTCGCCACACAGATACGCAGTATTTT	CSASRHTDTQYF
TRBV7-6	TRBJ1-4	few	-	TGTGCCAGCAAGAGAGAGGGCGAAAAACTGTTTTTT	CASKREGEKLFF
TRBV20-1	TRBJ1-1	-	-	TGCAGTGGCACCACCCCGGTAGGGACTGAAGCTTTCTTT	CSGTTPVGTEAFF
TRBV2	TRBJ2-3	few	-	TGTGCCAGCCACGTTGGCACAGATACGCAGTATTTT	CASHVGTDTQYF
TRBV5-1	TRBJ1-4	medium-sized	TRBD1	TGCGCCAGCAGCCGACTCTCGGGACAGGGGGCAACTAATGAAAAACTGTTTTTT	CASSRLSGQGATNEKLFF